There are a few counts of the clone carrying this T cell receptor beta chain. What it recognizes is unknown. The data were taken from a study of beta chain features in type 1 diabetes. The sequenced template was cDNA made from the entire isolated RNA. TCRdb's table, derived via immunoSEQ multiplex PCR, lists solely in-frame clones and lacks some. The repertoire holds approximately 170,000 clones, with almost 8% as singletons. General study results and limits: Within each of all four CD4+ subsets, Type 1 diabetes patients had TCRB CDR3s that were moderately but significantly shorter.

The sample was central memory CD4+ T cells from blood. The receptor comes from a man younger than 30 with type 1 diabetes.

Here the CDR3 reads CASSPYGTLGGQPQHF. The DNA for the CDR3 is TGTGCCAGCAGTCCCTACGGGACATTGGGCGGTCAGCCCCAGCATTTT. This sequence joins TRBV27 and TRBJ1-5; D is perhaps TRBD1 (6 bases). This CDR3 is 16 amino acids long. The germline V gene encodes CDR1 MNHEY and CDR2 SMNVEV (reference sequence). V lost 5 bases, J lost 6 bases, and 20 bases lay in between.